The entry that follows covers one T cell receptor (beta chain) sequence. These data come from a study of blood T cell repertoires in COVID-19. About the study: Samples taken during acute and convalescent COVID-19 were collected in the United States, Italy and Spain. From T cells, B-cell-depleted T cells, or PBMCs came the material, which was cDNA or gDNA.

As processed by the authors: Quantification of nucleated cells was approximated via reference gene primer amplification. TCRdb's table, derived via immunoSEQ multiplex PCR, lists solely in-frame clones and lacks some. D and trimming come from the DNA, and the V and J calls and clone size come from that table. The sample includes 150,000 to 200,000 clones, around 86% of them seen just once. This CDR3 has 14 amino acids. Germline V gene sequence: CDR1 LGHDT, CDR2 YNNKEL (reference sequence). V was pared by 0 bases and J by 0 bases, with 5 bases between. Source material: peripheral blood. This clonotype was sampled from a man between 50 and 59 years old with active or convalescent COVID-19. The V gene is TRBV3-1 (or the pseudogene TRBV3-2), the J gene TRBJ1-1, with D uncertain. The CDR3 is CASSQEQLNTEAFF. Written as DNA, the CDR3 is TGTGCCAGCAGCCAAGAACAGTTGAACACTGAAGCTTTCTTT.